This note documents a single TCR beta chain sequence. No antigen is known for it. This specimen belongs to a study of cytomegalovirus exposure and HLA in healthy donors. Findings of the study overall: A later analysis by the authors found several of the most significant clusters apparently linked to common viral pathogens. The investigators catalogued 160 or so TCR beta chains as cytomegalovirus-associated.

Vbeta (60) and Jbeta (13) primers were used in the PCR. TCRdb keeps only in-frame clones here, not all; method: immunoSEQ multiplex PCR. The profile covers 150,000 or so clones, with 70% to 80% appearing a single time and under 4.5% taken by the ten largest. The sequencing sample was made of PBMCs. The sequence came from a woman aged 40 to 50 in good health and CMV-seronegative.

The CDR3: CASSQDPEGSGAYEQYF. In DNA form, the CDR3 reads TGTGCCAGCAGCCAAGACCCCGAGGGTAGCGGGGCTTACGAGCAGTACTTC. The V and J genes are TRBV4-2 and TRBJ2-7, with 8 bases that match TRBD2. Germline CDR1 and CDR2: LGHNA and YNFKEQ. Trimming took 0 bases from V and 4 from J; bases not matched to a gene: 11. The CDR3 is made up of 17 amino acids.